This TCR beta chain was profiled in a study of shared clonotypes between healthy human individuals. It was across several immunoSEQ plates that each subset's genomic DNA was evenly split. The DNA input per sorted-subset replicate PCR was approximately 210 ng, corresponding to tens of thousands of T cell genomes. Method: immunoSEQ multiplex PCR; TCRdb's copy keeps in-frame clones and lacks some. Here the sample spans 950,000 to 1,100,000 clones, more than 75% being singletons. Germline loops: CDR1 SGHTA, CDR2 FQGTGA. The ends lost 2 bases at V and 8 bases at J; junction bases unmatched: 1. There are 15 residues in the CDR3.

This clonotype originated in a man between 18 and 29 years old in good health. Some clones in this sample may be carry-over from other donors' samples. The sample consisted of memory CD4+ T cells from PBMCs. The subset here: CD45RA-negative fraction. This chain connects TRBV7-3 to TRBJ2-1; 15 nucleotides agree with TRBD2. CDR3 nucleotide sequence: TGTGCCAGCAGCTTAGGGACTAGCGGGAGGTATGAGCAGTTCTTC. As protein: CASSLGTSGRYEQFF.